Detailed here is one T cell receptor (beta chain). Its specificity is unknown. The patients had surgically resected primary melanoma at risk of metastatic recurrence. The data stem from a study of primary melanoma T cells and metastatic recurrence. Study-level information: Primary melanomas here were stage T2 to T4, over 1 mm thick.

Repertoires were generated with immunoSEQ multiplex PCR, while TCRdb's copy carries only in-frame clones and drops some. The table shows around 700 clones, with 85% to 90% occurring only once. Points from the study as a whole: Regardless of ulceration, mitotic rate or nodal disease, >20% T-cell fraction appeared protective.

This receptor was identified in a human donor with melanoma. The source material was melanoma tumor tissue.

For the CDR3, the DNA is TGTGCCAGCAGTCGACAGGGGGGGGACTATGGCTACACCTTC. It codes for CASSRQGGDYGYTF. The chain combines TRBV6-8 with TRBJ1-2; 9 positions agree with TRBD1. J gave up 3 bases and V 5 bases, and 4 bases lay outside the gene matches. This CDR3 comprises 14 residues. CDR1 is MNHGY, CDR2 SAAAGT, per germline.